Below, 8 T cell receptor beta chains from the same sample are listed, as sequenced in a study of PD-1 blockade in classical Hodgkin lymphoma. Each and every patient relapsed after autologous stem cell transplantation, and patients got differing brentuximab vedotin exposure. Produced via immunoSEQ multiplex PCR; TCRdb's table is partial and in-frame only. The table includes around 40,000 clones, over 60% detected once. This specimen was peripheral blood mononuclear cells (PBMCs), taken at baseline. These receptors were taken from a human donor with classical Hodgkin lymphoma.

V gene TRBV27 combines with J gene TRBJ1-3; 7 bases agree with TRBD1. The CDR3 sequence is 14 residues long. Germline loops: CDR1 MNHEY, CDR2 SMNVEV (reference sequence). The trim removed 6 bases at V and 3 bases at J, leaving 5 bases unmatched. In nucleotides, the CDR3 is TGTGCCAGCAGACCGACAGGGTTTGGAAACACCATATATTTT. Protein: CASRPTGFGNTIYF.

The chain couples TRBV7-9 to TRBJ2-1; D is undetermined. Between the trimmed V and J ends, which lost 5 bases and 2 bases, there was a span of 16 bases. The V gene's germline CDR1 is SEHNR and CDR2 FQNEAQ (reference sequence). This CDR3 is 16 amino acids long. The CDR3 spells CASSLDWRSTYNEQFF. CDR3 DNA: TGTGCCAGCAGCCTTGACTGGCGATCCACCTACAATGAGCAGTTCTTC.

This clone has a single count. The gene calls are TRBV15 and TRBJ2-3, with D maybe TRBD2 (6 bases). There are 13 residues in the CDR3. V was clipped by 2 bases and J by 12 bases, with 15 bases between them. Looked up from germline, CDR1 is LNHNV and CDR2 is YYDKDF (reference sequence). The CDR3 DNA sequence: TGTGCCACCAGCAGATCCTTGGAGGGGTCCCAGTATTTT. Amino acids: CATSRSLEGSQYF.

The CDR3 DNA sequence: TGTGCCAGCTTGGGCACAGATACGCAGTATTTT. Protein: CASLGTDTQYF. The chain has TRBV18 and TRBJ2-3; D is uncertain. V shed 7 bases and J shed 1 base, with 3 bases lying between them. The germline CDR1 and CDR2 sequences are KGHSH and LQKENI. The CDR3 length is 11 residues.

The chain's CDR3 is CASSMERDTGELFF. CDR3 coding DNA: TGTGCCAGCTCAATGGAGCGGGACACCGGGGAGCTGTTTTTT. This chain uses TRBV18 with TRBJ2-2, with a tentative D call TRBD2 (6 bases). Trimming took off 5 bases at V and 3 bases at J, with 10 bases between the two ends. CDR3 length: 14 residues. The germline V gene encodes CDR1 KGHSH and CDR2 LQKENI.

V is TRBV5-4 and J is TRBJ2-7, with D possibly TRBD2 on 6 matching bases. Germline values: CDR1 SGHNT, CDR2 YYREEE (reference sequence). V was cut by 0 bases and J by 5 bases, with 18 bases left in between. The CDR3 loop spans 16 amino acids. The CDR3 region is CASSLGGEAGADEQYF. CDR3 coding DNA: TGTGCCAGCAGCTTGGGGGGGGAAGCGGGTGCGGACGAGCAGTACTTC.

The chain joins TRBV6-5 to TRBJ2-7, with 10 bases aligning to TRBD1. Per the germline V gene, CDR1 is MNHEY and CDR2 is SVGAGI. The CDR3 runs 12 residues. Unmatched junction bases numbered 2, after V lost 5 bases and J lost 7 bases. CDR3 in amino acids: CASSRTGGEQYF. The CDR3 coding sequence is TGTGCCAGCAGTCGGACAGGGGGTGAGCAGTACTTC.

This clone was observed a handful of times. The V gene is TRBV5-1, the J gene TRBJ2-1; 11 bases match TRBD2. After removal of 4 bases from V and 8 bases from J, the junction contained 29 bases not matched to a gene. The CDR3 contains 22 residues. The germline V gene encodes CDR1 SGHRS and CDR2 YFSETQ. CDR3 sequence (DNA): TGCGCCAGCAGCCTGAGGGGAGGACAAACTAGCGGGAGTTTCACCTTTGGGTATGAGCAGTTCTTC. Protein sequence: CASSLRGGQTSGSFTFGYEQFF.